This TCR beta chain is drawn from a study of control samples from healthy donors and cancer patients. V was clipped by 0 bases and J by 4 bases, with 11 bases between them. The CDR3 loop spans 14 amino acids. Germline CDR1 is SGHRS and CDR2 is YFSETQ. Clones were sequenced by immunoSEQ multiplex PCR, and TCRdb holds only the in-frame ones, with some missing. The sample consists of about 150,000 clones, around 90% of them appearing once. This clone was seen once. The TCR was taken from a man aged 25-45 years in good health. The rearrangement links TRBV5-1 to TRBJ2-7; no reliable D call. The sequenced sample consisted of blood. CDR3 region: CASSLESYTYEQYF. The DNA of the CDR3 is TGCGCCAGCAGCTTGGAATCCTATACATACGAGCAGTACTTC.